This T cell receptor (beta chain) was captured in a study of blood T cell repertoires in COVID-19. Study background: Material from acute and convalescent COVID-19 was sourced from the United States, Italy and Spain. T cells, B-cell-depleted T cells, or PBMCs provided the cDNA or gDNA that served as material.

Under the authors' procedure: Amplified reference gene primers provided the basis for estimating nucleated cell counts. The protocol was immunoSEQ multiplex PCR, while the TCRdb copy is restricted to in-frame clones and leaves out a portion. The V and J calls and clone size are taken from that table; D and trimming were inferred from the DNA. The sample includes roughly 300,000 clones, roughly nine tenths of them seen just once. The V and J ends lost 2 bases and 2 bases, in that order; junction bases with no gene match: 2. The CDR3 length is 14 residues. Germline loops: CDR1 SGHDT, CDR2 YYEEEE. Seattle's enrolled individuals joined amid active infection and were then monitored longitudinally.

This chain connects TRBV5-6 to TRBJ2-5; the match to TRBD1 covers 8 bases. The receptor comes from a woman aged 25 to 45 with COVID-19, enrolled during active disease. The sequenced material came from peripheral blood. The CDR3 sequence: CASSFDRGQETQYF. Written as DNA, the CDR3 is TGTGCCAGCAGCTTTGACAGGGGTCAAGAGACCCAGTACTTC.